A single sample gave rise to the 19 T cell receptor beta chains below, sequenced in a study of blood T cell repertoires in COVID-19. Generated by immunoSEQ multiplex PCR, the TCRdb table keeps only in-frame clones and is missing some. The sample has 200,000 to 250,000 clones, around 86% seen once. The specimen was peripheral blood. These receptors all stem from a woman of 80 years or more with COVID-19, enrolled during active disease.

The chain's CDR3 is CASRARDTEAFF. The CDR3, as DNA: TGTGCCAGCAGGGCCCGTGACACTGAAGCTTTCTTT. The V and J genes are TRBV12-3 or TRBV12-4 and TRBJ1-1, with D hard to call. V was cut by 6 bases and J by 3 bases, with 8 bases left in between. The CDR3 totals 12 residues.

This chain joins TRBV7-3 and TRBJ2-3; 7 bases are a match to TRBD1. This CDR3 is built from 16 residues. Germline CDR1 is SGHTA and CDR2 is FQGTGA. Germline trimming cut 5 bases from V and 2 bases from J; bases unmatched to any gene: 10. CDR3: CASSHRPTGYTDTQYF. CDR3 nucleotide sequence: TGTGCCAGCAGCCACAGGCCGACAGGGTACACAGATACGCAGTATTTT.

The rearrangement uses TRBV28 and TRBJ1-4; tentatively, D is TRBD1 (6 bases). V shed 3 bases and J shed 6 bases, with 11 bases lying between them. CDR3 size: 14 residues. CDR1 is MDHEN, CDR2 SYDVKM, per germline. CDR3 nucleotides: TGTGCCAGCAGTTTCGGGGGGGCGGATGAAAAACTGTTTTTT. Translation gives CASSFGGADEKLFF.

This chain links TRBV29-1 with TRBJ1-2; 9 nucleotides align to TRBD1. The V gene end was trimmed by 4 bases and the J gene end by 4 bases; junction bases not matched to a gene: 10. Germline V gives CDR1 SQVTM, CDR2 ANQGSEA. The CDR3 totals 15 residues. The CDR3 sequence is CSVAPGQGMTYGYTF. The CDR3 DNA is TGCAGCGTTGCCCCAGGACAGGGGATGACCTATGGCTACACCTTC.

The V call is TRBV7-3, the J call TRBJ2-5, with TRBD1 identical over 7 bases. The length of the CDR3 is 15 residues. With 0 bases clipped from V and 5 bases from J, the junction kept 6 bases outside the gene matches. From germline, CDR1 is SGHTA and CDR2 FQGTGA. As DNA, the CDR3 is TGTGCCAGCAGCTTAACGAGGGACAGCGTGGAGACCCAGTACTTC. As protein: CASSLTRDSVETQYF.

V usage is TRBV7-2 and J usage is TRBJ1-1, with TRBD1 identical over 7 bases. This CDR3 is built from 13 residues. Per the germline V gene, CDR1 is SGHTA and CDR2 is FQGNSA. The junction had 8 bases not matched to a gene; V was cut back by 5 bases and J by 8 bases. The CDR3, as DNA: TGTGCCAGCAGCCAGGGACAGCCTCGGGAAGCTTTCTTT. Amino acid sequence: CASSQGQPREAFF.

This chain uses TRBV5-5 with TRBJ1-1; D perhaps matches TRBD1 (5 bases). The germline V and J ends were trimmed by 0 bases and 5 bases, with 14 bases remaining between them. The CDR3 is 15 amino acids. The germline CDR1 and CDR2 sequences are SGHKS and YYEKEE (reference sequence). The CDR3 sequence: CASSLVPGSNTEAFF. Written as DNA, the CDR3 is TGTGCCAGCAGCTTGGTGCCAGGGTCGAATACTGAAGCTTTCTTT.

The chain recombines TRBV4-2 with TRBJ1-3; D gene unclear. The V end lost 2 bases, the J end lost 3 bases, and 14 bases lay between the germline ends. Germline assignment: CDR1 LGHNA and CDR2 YNFKEQ. There are 16 residues in the CDR3. The CDR3 is CASSQQLTRYGNTIYF. The CDR3 region has the DNA TGTGCCAGCAGCCAACAGTTAACCCGATATGGAAACACCATATATTTT.

V and J are TRBV28 and TRBJ1-1, with D hard to call. The germline V gene encodes CDR1 MDHEN and CDR2 SYDVKM. The CDR3 runs to 13 residues. Deletions cut 5 bases from V and 4 bases from J, with 11 bases between. The CDR3 coding sequence is TGTGCCAGCAGTCCCAGGCGGGGCACTGAAGCTTTCTTT. It is translated as CASSPRRGTEAFF.

The chain has TRBV20-1 and TRBJ2-3, with TRBD2 matching over 7 bases. Germline V gene data show CDR1 as DFQATT and CDR2 as SNEGSKA (reference sequence). The CDR3 length is 14 residues. V shed 3 bases and J 0 bases; nucleotides not matched to a gene: 3. This chain's CDR3 is CSASLGGSTDTQYF. The CDR3, as DNA: TGCAGTGCTAGTTTGGGGGGGAGCACAGATACGCAGTATTTT.

This clone was detected a few times. The V call is TRBV19, the J call TRBJ1-2, with D perhaps matching TRBD1 (6 bases). The CDR3 loop spans 13 amino acids. The germline CDR1 and CDR2 sequences are LNHDA and SQIVND (reference sequence). Trimming pared 6 bases from V and 4 bases from J, leaving 12 bases between. The CDR3: CASSLRTVYGYTF. The CDR3 region has the DNA TGTGCCAGTAGCCTAAGGACAGTCTATGGCTACACCTTC. The variable domain in full, with the rest retrieved from reference TRBV19 and TRBJ1-2, is DGGITQSPKYLFRKEGQNVTLSCEQNLNHDAMYWYRQDPGQGLRLIYYSQIVNDFQKGDIAEGYSVSREKKESFPLTVTSAQKNPTAFYLCASSLRTVYGYTFGSGTRLTVV.

The chain joins TRBV3-1 (or the pseudogene TRBV3-2) to TRBJ2-7, with D possibly matching TRBD1 (7 bases). The V and J ends lost 2 bases and 2 bases respectively, with 28 bases between them. The length of the CDR3 is 20 residues. CDR1 LGHDT and CDR2 YNNKEL come from the germline V gene (reference sequence). The CDR3 DNA reads TGTGCCAGCAGCCAAAACAGGAGGGGACAGTCCAAAACCGACCCCTACGAGCAGTACTTC. This encodes CASSQNRRGQSKTDPYEQYF.

The chain carries TRBV19 and TRBJ1-1; TRBD1 agrees at 8 bases. The trim removed 1 base at V and 1 base at J, leaving 11 bases unmatched. This CDR3 region has 18 residues. The germline V gene encodes CDR1 LNHDA and CDR2 SQIVND (reference sequence). Here the CDR3 DNA reads TGTGCCAGTAGTATAGGAACGGGACAGGCTAGAACGAACACTGAAGCTTTCTTT. Translation: CASSIGTGQARTNTEAFF.

This clone came up a few times. The chain combines TRBV19 with TRBJ1-1, with 7 nucleotides matching TRBD1. The CDR3 loop spans 17 amino acids. The germline V gene has CDR1 LNHDA and CDR2 SQIVND (reference sequence). The V and J ends lost 5 bases and 0 bases, in that order; junction bases with no gene match: 12. CDR3 bases: TGTGCCAGTAGTGCCCGGACCGGACAGGCGCTGAACACTGAAGCTTTCTTT. Amino acid sequence: CASSARTGQALNTEAFF.

The chain couples TRBV28 to TRBJ2-4, with D possibly TRBD2 on 6 matching bases. The CDR3 runs 14 residues. Trimming removed 3 bases at V and 9 bases at J, with 15 bases between. Germline lookup yields CDR1 MDHEN and CDR2 SYDVKM. The CDR3 spells CASSLGGGVSIQYF. Written as DNA, the CDR3 is TGTGCCAGCAGTTTGGGGGGTGGAGTTAGCATTCAGTACTTC.

This chain connects TRBV3-1 (or the pseudogene TRBV3-2) to TRBJ1-1, with D maybe TRBD1 (6 bases). Germline V gene lookup returns CDR1 LGHDT and CDR2 YNNKEL (reference sequence). V shed 1 base and J shed 6 bases, with 12 bases lying between them. This CDR3 comprises 14 residues. Written as DNA, the CDR3 is TGTGCCAGCAGCCAAGCAGGGGCGGACGCTGAAGCTTTCTTT. It specifies CASSQAGADAEAFF.

The rearrangement uses TRBV18 and TRBJ2-1; 8 positions match TRBD1. The CDR3 covers 13 residues. The trim removed 3 bases at V and 10 bases at J, leaving 5 bases unmatched. The germline gives CDR1 KGHSH, CDR2 LQKENI. CDR3 in DNA: TGTGCCAGCTCACCGGGACAGGAAAAGGAGCAGTTCTTC. Its translation: CASSPGQEKEQFF.

This clone has more than one count but fewer than ten. V is TRBV5-4 and J is TRBJ2-1; 14 bases align to TRBD2. The CDR3 runs to 15 residues. CDR1 is SGHNT and CDR2 is YYREEE in the germline V gene (reference sequence). J gave up 6 bases and V 4 bases, and 3 bases lay outside the gene matches. The CDR3 loop is CASSRGTSGSNEQFF. CDR3 coding DNA: TGTGCCAGCAGCCGTGGGACTAGCGGGAGCAATGAGCAGTTCTTC.

The rearrangement joins TRBV6-5 to TRBJ1-1; no definite D call. This CDR3 region has 15 residues. The V gene's germline CDR1 is MNHEY and CDR2 SVGAGI. Trimming removed 5 bases at V and 0 bases at J, with 13 bases between. The DNA for the CDR3 is TGTGCCAGCAGTCCCCCTGGCCCAATGAACACTGAAGCTTTCTTT. This gives the protein CASSPPGPMNTEAFF.